A selection of T cell receptor beta chains follows, all from one sample in a study of chemoradiotherapy in HPV16-positive cancers. The protocol was immunoSEQ multiplex PCR, while the TCRdb copy is restricted to in-frame clones and leaves out a portion. The table includes roughly 6,500 clones, 65% to 85% detected once. The specimen comprised tumor tissue, sampled from a patient who underwent chemoradiotherapy. The receptor source for this set is a human donor with HPV-associated anogenital cancer. Both conserved end residues are part of each CDR3. Fields, in order: D gene, J gene, clone size, V gene, CDR3 DNA, CDR3 protein. D genes are given only for firm matches. Where a row states a size, it is once, few, many or the class of an expanded clone; other rows omit it.

. | TRBJ1-1 | once | TRBV18 | TGTGCCAGCTCACCAGATGACAGCCTTAACACTGAAGCTTTCTTT | CASSPDDSLNTEAFF
. | TRBJ2-7 | . | TRBV10-3 | TGTGCCATCAGACAAACCTACGAGCAGTACTTC | CAIRQTYEQYF
TRBD1 | TRBJ1-1 | . | TRBV10-3 | TGTGCCATCAGTGAAAATACAGGGGGGGACACTGAAGCTTTCTTT | CAISENTGGDTEAFF
TRBD1 | TRBJ1-1 | once | TRBV30 | TGTGCCTGGAATTACCTAGGCAGGGGGACTGAAGCTTTCTTT | CAWNYLGRGTEAFF
TRBD1 | TRBJ1-1 | . | TRBV18 | TGTGCCAGCTCCCCTCCAGGGGGATTGAACACTGAAGCTTTCTTT | CASSPPGGLNTEAFF
. | TRBJ2-7 | . | TRBV2 | TGTGCCAGCAGTGACCGGGAGTTAGCCCAACGCTACGAGCAGTACTTC | CASSDRELAQRYEQYF
. | TRBJ1-2 | . | TRBV28 | TGTGCCAGCAGTTTGGGAGGCGGCTACACCTTC | CASSLGGGYTF
TRBD1 | TRBJ1-4 | . | TRBV9 | TGTGCCAGCAGCGTAGGGACAGGGGGCGAGGGGGAAAAACTGTTTTTT | CASSVGTGGEGEKLFF
. | TRBJ2-5 | . | TRBV11-2 | TGTGCCAGCAGCTACCGTGGGGGTCCCGAGACCCAGTACTTC | CASSYRGGPETQYF
. | TRBJ1-2 | . | TRBV27 | TGTGCCAGCAGTTCGTCAAACGGCTATGGCTACACCTTC | CASSSSNGYGYTF
. | TRBJ1-2 | . | TRBV18 | TGTGCCAGCTCACCACAAACAGGGATAGCTAACTATGGCTACACCTTC | CASSPQTGIANYGYTF
. | TRBJ1-4 | . | TRBV18 | TGTGCCAGCTCAACAGACACAGGGAATGAAAAACTGTTTTTT | CASSTDTGNEKLFF
. | TRBJ1-6 | . | TRBV4-3 | TGCGCCAGCAGCCAAGCACTCAGTAGCTATAATTCACCCCTCCACTTT | CASSQALSSYNSPLHF
. | TRBJ1-5 | . | TRBV19 | TGTGCCAGCAGCACTCCCATTCATCAGCCCCAGCATTTT | CASSTPIHQPQHF
. | TRBJ2-7 | . | TRBV7-8 | TGTGCCAGCAGCTTCGCCGGGCGCTACCACGAGCAGTACTTC | CASSFAGRYHEQYF
. | TRBJ1-2 | large | TRBV5-1 | TGCGCCAGCCATTTGGGAGGGGGGCGAGTGGATGGCTACACCTTC | CASHLGGGRVDGYTF
. | TRBJ1-6 | . | TRBV5-5 | TGTGCCAGCAGCTTGGAGTCCTTATTACCCCTCCACTTT | CASSLESLLPLHF